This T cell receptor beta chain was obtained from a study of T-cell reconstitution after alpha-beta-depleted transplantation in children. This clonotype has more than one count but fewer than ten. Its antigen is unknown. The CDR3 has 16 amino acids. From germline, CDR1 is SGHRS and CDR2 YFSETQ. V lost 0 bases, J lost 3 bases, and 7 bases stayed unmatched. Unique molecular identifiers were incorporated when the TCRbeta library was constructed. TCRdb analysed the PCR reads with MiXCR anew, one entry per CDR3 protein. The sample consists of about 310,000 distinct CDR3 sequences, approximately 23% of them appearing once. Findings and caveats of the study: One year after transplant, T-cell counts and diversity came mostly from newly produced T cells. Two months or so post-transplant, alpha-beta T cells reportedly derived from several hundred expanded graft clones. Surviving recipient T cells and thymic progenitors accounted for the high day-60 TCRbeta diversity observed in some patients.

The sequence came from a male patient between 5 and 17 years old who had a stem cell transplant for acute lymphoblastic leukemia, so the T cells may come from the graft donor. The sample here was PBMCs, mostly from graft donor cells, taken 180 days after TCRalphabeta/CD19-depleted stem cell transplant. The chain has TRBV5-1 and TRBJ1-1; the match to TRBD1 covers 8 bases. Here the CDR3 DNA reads TGCGCCAGCAGCTTGGTACTAGGACAGGGAGACACTGAAGCTTTCTTT. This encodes CASSLVLGQGDTEAFF.